Below, 15 T cell receptor beta chains from the same sample are listed, as sequenced in a study of spatial heterogeneity in lung cancer. A single record per CDR3 protein comes from TCRdb applying MiXCR to the 5' RACE reads. The data hold around 60,000 distinct CDR3 sequences, with around 8.2% observed a single time. The time point was: sample taken at primary tumor resection. From tumor, nontumor lung or frozen PBMC, whole RNA was taken unsorted for sequencing. This material consisted of PBMCs, taken at surgery. The source is a female donor with early-stage non-small cell lung cancer.

This clonotype appeared many times. This chain links TRBV4-2 with TRBJ1-1; perhaps TRBD1 as D (6 bases). The V and J ends lost 1 base and 6 bases respectively, with 12 bases between them. This CDR3 is built from 14 residues. Germline CDR1 and CDR2: LGHNA and YNFKEQ. The CDR3 bases are TGTGCCAGCAGCCAAGTTGACAGGCGGTCTGAAGCTTTCTTT. This encodes CASSQVDRRSEAFF.

V is TRBV7-6 and J is TRBJ1-2, with D possibly TRBD1 on 6 matching bases. The germline V gene has CDR1 SGHVS and CDR2 FNYEAQ. The length of the CDR3 is 13 residues. Trimming left V 3 bases short and J 8 bases short, with 13 bases between. The CDR3 coding sequence is TGTGCCAGCAGCTTCCGGGACACAAGGGGCTACACCTTC. Its translation: CASSFRDTRGYTF.

This chain links TRBV6-5 with TRBJ2-2; 13 nucleotides match TRBD2. CDR1 and CDR2 (germline): MNHEY, SVGAGI. The ends lost 2 bases at V and 2 bases at J; junction bases unmatched: 5. This CDR3 has 18 amino acids. The CDR3 spells CASSYAGLAGSNTGELFF. In DNA form, the CDR3 reads TGTGCCAGCAGTTACGCGGGACTAGCGGGGAGTAACACCGGGGAGCTGTTTTTT.

This clonotype showed up just a few times. The chain has TRBV14 and TRBJ2-3; D may be TRBD1 or TRBD2 (6 bases each). CDR1 SGHDN and CDR2 FVKESK come from the germline V gene. This CDR3 region has 17 residues. Trimming stripped 2 bases from V and 4 bases from J, with 19 bases between. The chain's CDR3 is CASSQSLGTRGADTQYF. CDR3 nucleotide sequence: TGTGCCAGCAGCCAATCCCTAGGGACAAGGGGGGCAGATACGCAGTATTTT.

The chain carries TRBV20-1 and TRBJ2-3; D is perhaps TRBD1 or TRBD2 (6 bases each). With 3 bases removed from V and 4 bases from J, the gap between germline ends came to 8 bases. CDR1 and CDR2 (germline): DFQATT, SNEGSKA (reference sequence). The length of the CDR3 is 12 residues. CDR3 region: CSARRGADTQYF. Here the CDR3 DNA reads TGCAGTGCTAGGAGGGGGGCAGATACGCAGTATTTT.

There are many counts of this clonotype. The V and J genes are TRBV27 and TRBJ2-1; unclear D gene. Trimming removed 2 bases from V and 1 base from J, with 9 bases in between. Germline V gene sequence: CDR1 MNHEY, CDR2 SMNVEV (reference sequence). This CDR3 has 15 residues. The CDR3 loop reads CASSLTTSSYNEQFF. CDR3 nucleotide sequence: TGTGCCAGCAGTTTAACGACTTCGTCCTACAATGAGCAGTTCTTC.

This clonotype was picked up many times. The chain carries TRBV18 and TRBJ2-3, with 15 nucleotides matching TRBD2. Germline trimming cut 3 bases from V and 1 base from J; bases unmatched to any gene: 8. The germline V gene encodes CDR1 KGHSH and CDR2 LQKENI. The CDR3 covers 19 residues. Here the CDR3 reads CASSPRRTSGRGGTDTQYF. The CDR3 DNA reads as TGTGCCAGCTCACCGCGCAGGACTAGCGGGAGGGGAGGCACAGATACGCAGTATTTT.

This clonotype was counted between two and nine times. The rearrangement joins TRBV5-5 to TRBJ1-1; TRBD1 agrees at 7 bases. In germline, CDR1 is SGHKS, CDR2 YYEKEE (reference sequence). V lost 5 bases, J lost 0 bases, and 1 base stayed unmatched. The CDR3 totals 13 residues. In DNA form, the CDR3 reads TGTGCCAGCAGGGGACAGTTGAACACTGAAGCTTTCTTT. Amino acids: CASRGQLNTEAFF. The full variable domain, its missing parts supplied by reference TRBV5-5 and TRBJ1-1, is DAGVTQSPTHLIKTRGQQVTLRCSPISGHKSVSWYQQVLGQGPQFIFQYYEKEERGRGNFPDRFSARQFPNYSSELNVNALLLGDSALYLCASRGQLNTEAFFGQGTRLTVV.

The chain combines TRBV6-6 with TRBJ1-2; no definite D call. Germline CDR1 is MNHNY and CDR2 is SVGAGI (reference sequence). The CDR3 is 13 amino acids. V was cut by 7 bases and J by 8 bases, with 17 bases left in between. CDR3 nucleotide sequence: TGTGCCAGCATCCCCCGTGGAGGTAGCGGCTACACCTTC. Its translation is CASIPRGGSGYTF.

This clonotype came up a few times. The chain uses TRBV10-3 and TRBJ2-1, with TRBD2 identical over 10 bases. This CDR3 contains 16 residues. V trimming: 6 bases; J trimming: 0 bases; junction bases outside the gene matches: 5. CDR1 ENHRY and CDR2 SYGVKD come from the germline V gene. The CDR3 loop reads CAIRTSSGSSYNEQFF. Written as DNA, the CDR3 is TGTGCCATCAGAACTTCTAGCGGGAGCTCCTACAATGAGCAGTTCTTC.

This clonotype was detected a few times. The chain employs TRBV27 and TRBJ1-5; 8 bases are shared with TRBD1. The germline V gene encodes CDR1 MNHEY and CDR2 SMNVEV (reference sequence). V was pared by 10 bases and J by 4 bases, with 6 bases of the junction left unmatched. The length of the CDR3 is 13 residues. CDR3 coding DNA: TGTGCCACCCGGACAGGGCTGAATCAGCCCCAGCATTTT. Amino acid sequence: CATRTGLNQPQHF.

This clonotype appeared many times. Here the CDR3 reads CASSYNSNQPQHF. The CDR3 DNA follows: TGTGCCAGCAGCTACAATAGCAATCAGCCCCAGCATTTT. The V and J genes are TRBV7-2 and TRBJ1-5; D not resolved. The CDR3 covers 13 residues. Per germline, CDR1 SGHTA and CDR2 FQGNSA. V lost 4 bases to trimming and J lost 0 bases, with 4 bases between them.

Comments on this clonotype: With a much larger clone just one base away, this may be a read error. The chain carries TRBV29-1 and TRBJ2-7; 8 nucleotides align to TRBD1. Germline trimming cut 0 bases from V and 12 bases from J; bases unmatched to any gene: 7. This CDR3 contains 12 residues. Germline values: CDR1 SQVTM, CDR2 ANQGSEA. Written as DNA, the CDR3 is TGCAGCGTTGAAGATCCAGGGACAGGCCTGTACGTC. Its protein is CSVEDPGTGLYV.

This clonotype is labeled as medium-sized (0.01 to 0.1%). The V and J genes are TRBV11-2 and TRBJ1-6, with 8 nucleotides matching TRBD1. Germline assignment: CDR1 SGHAT and CDR2 FQNNGV. Trimming removed 7 bases from V and 5 bases from J; junction bases left unmatched: 4. CDR3 length: 14 amino acids. The CDR3 DNA reads TGTGCCAGCACCGGGGGACAGGATAATTCACCCCTCCACTTT. Encoded protein: CASTGGQDNSPLHF.

The chain joins TRBV5-1 to TRBJ2-5; a weak D match, TRBD2 (5 bases). The ends were cut back, 4 bases at V and 2 bases at J, with 12 bases in the middle. Per germline, CDR1 SGHRS and CDR2 YFSETQ. This CDR3 contains 14 residues. The CDR3 sequence: CASSRGMEQETQYF. CDR3 coding DNA: TGCGCCAGCAGCCGAGGGATGGAACAAGAGACCCAGTACTTC.